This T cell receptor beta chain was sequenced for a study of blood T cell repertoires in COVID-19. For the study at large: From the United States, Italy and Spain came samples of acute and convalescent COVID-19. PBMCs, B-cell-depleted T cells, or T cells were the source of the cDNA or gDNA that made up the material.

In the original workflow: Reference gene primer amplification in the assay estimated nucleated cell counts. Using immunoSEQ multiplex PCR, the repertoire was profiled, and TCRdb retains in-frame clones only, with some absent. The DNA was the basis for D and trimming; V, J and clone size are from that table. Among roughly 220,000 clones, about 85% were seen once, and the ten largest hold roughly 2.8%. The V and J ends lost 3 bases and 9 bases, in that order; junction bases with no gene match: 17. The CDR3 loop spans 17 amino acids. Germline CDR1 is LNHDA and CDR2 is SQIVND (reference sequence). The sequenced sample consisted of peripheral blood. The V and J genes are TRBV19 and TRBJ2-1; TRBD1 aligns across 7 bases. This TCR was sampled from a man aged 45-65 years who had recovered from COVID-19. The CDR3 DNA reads TGTGCCAGTAGTATCGCGACAGGGTTCTCGGCGGTGAGTGAGCAGTTCTTC. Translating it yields CASSIATGFSAVSEQFF.